The source of this T cell receptor (beta chain) is a study of technical replicates of blood from a handful of donors (dated by TCRdb to 2016 to 2017). The CDR3 numbers 12 residues from cysteine through phenylalanine. Only the CDR3 DNA stays, 36 bases, in frame from base 1. CDR1 and CDR2 are read off the germline V gene (reference sequence) as GTSNPN and SVGIG. Comment on this clone: It has no known antigen specificity. Base quality data are lacking; no much larger clone is found one base away.

Receptor libraries were prepared by the immunoSEQ multiplex PCR assay. TCRdb re-hosts the immuneACCESS table, in-frame sequences only. Its copies lack some clones; in the studies checked, an unresolved V gene accounts for under half of them, and the cause for the rest is not known. This sample comprises about 86,000 clones, 96% of them detected only once. The ten largest clonotypes hold about 0.41% of the sample. This receptor chain uses TRBV30 and TRBJ2-3; TRBD2 is a weak D gene call, 6 bases matching. This TCR was recovered from a human donor in good health. Sample: T cells isolated from PBMCs. The DNA is as follows: TGTGCTCAGGGACTTTCCACAGATACGCAGTATTTT. Its protein is CAQGLSTDTQYF.